The 31 T cell receptor beta chains reported below all come from one sample, sequenced in a study of molecular identifiers for immune sequencing clone quantification. TCRdb re-called the PCR reads through MiXCR, storing one row per CDR3 protein. The sample consists of just over 35,000 distinct CDR3 sequences, roughly 18% of them appearing once. The sequenced material came from naive CD8+ T cells from blood, with Jurkat cell RNA spiked in. The subset denotes: FACS-sorted CD8+CD4-CCR7+CD45RA+ naive T cells. Receptors originate from a human donor in good health. Some libraries in this study had Jurkat cell RNA spiked in.

The chain uses TRBV27 and TRBJ2-7, with 8 bases lining up with TRBD1. Germline V CDR1 and CDR2: MNHEY, SMNVEV (reference sequence). V shed 0 bases, J shed 2 bases, and the junction held 3 bases outside the gene matches. The CDR3 loop spans 15 amino acids. CDR3 bases: TGTGCCAGCAGTTTATCGGGACAGGAGACCTACGAGCAGTACTTC. It yields the protein CASSLSGQETYEQYF.

Many counts were recorded for this clonotype. The gene calls are TRBV5-7 and TRBJ2-1, with D perhaps matching TRBD2 (6 bases). TRBV5-7 is an ORF for which the function is uncertain. CDR3 length: 16 residues. Trimming cost V 3 bases and J 8 bases, with 21 bases left between them. The CDR3 protein is CASSSWDFHLNDEQFF. CDR3 nucleotides: TGTGCCAGCAGCTCCTGGGACTTCCACCTGAACGATGAGCAGTTCTTC.

This clonotype was counted a few times. The chain links TRBV28 to TRBJ2-5; 7 nucleotides agree with TRBD2. This CDR3 is built from 15 residues. J lost 5 bases, V lost 4 bases, and 10 bases had no gene match. Germline V CDR1 and CDR2: MDHEN, SYDVKM. This CDR3 reads CASSSHAGVFETQYF. CDR3 bases: TGTGCCAGCAGTTCCCACGCGGGAGTTTTTGAGACCCAGTACTTC.

This clonotype was recorded at least ten times. This rearrangement joins TRBV28 to TRBJ2-7; D may be TRBD1 (5 bases). CDR3 length: 13 residues. Trimming removed 10 bases at V and 0 bases at J, with 13 bases between. Per germline, CDR1 MDHEN and CDR2 SYDVKM. The chain's CDR3 is CATSRASSYEQYF. The CDR3 region has the DNA TGTGCCACCTCCAGGGCTAGCTCCTACGAGCAGTACTTC.

Ten or more counts support this clonotype. The junction departs from the called germline gene at one end, perhaps through a read error. This chain uses TRBV19 with TRBJ2-3; 7 bases agree with TRBD1. Germline assignment: CDR1 LNHDA and CDR2 SQIVND (reference sequence). The length of the CDR3 is 11 residues. The CDR3 region has the DNA TGTGCCAGTAGTAGTGGGACAGCCCGAGGTTTT. This gives the protein CASSSGTARGF. The full variable domain, its missing parts supplied by reference TRBV19 and TRBJ2-3, is DGGITQSPKYLFRKEGQNVTLSCEQNLNHDAMYWYRQDPGQGLRLIYYSQIVNDFQKGDIAEGYSVSREKKESFPLTVTSAQKNPTAFYLCASSSGTARGFGPGTRLTVL.

This clonotype came up a few times. V is TRBV9 and J is TRBJ2-5; possibly TRBD1 for D (6 bases). The CDR3 is made up of 14 amino acids. Trimming removed 4 bases from V and 1 base from J, with 11 bases in between. CDR1 is SGDLS, CDR2 YYNGEE, per germline. CDR3 coding DNA: TGTGCCAGCAGCACCGGGACAAGCCAAGAGACCCAGTACTTC. Translated, it gives CASSTGTSQETQYF.

J is TRBJ2-7 and V is TRBV5-4; 7 bases are shared with TRBD1. The ends lost 5 bases at V and 2 bases at J; junction bases unmatched: 10. Germline V CDR1 and CDR2: SGHNT, YYREEE (reference sequence). The CDR3 contains 15 residues. DNA of the CDR3: TGTGCCAGCAGTTCTGACAGGGTGATCCCCTACGAGCAGTACTTC. It yields the protein CASSSDRVIPYEQYF. Full variable domain (outside the CDR3, taken from reference TRBV5-4 and TRBJ2-7): ETGVTQSPTHLIKTRGQQVTLRCSSQSGHNTVSWYQQALGQGPQFIFQYYREEENGRGNFPPRFSGLQFPNYSSELNVNALELDDSALYLCASSSDRVIPYEQYFGPGTRLTVT.

The chain uses TRBV28 and TRBJ1-4, with D tentatively TRBD1 (6 bases). With 6 bases removed from V and 7 bases from J, the gap between germline ends came to 21 bases. Germline V gene lookup returns CDR1 MDHEN and CDR2 SYDVKM. The CDR3 is 16 amino acids. The CDR3 here is CASRNTGQLGREKLFF. The CDR3, as DNA: TGTGCCAGCAGGAACACAGGGCAACTGGGTCGTGAAAAACTGTTTTTT.

With regard to this clonotype: This could be a read error, since a much larger clone is one nucleotide away. The gene calls are TRBV12-3 or TRBV12-4 and TRBJ2-1; D might be TRBD2 (6 bases). This CDR3 is built from 17 residues. Trimming removed 5 bases from V and 10 bases from J, with 27 bases in between. The CDR3 spells CASSVGDSEEGPNEQFF. Written as DNA, the CDR3 is TGTGCCAGCAGTGTGGGAGACAGTGAGGAGGGCCCGAACGAGCAGTTCTTC.

This clonotype came up many times. The genes are TRBV25-1 and TRBJ2-7, with a tentative D call TRBD1 (6 bases). The V end lost 6 bases, the J end lost 2 bases, and 26 bases lay between the germline ends. Germline CDR1 MGHDK, CDR2 SYGVNS. The CDR3 has 18 residues. The CDR3 sequence is CASSPLGAGASPTYEQYF. The CDR3 DNA is TGTGCCAGCAGCCCCCTTGGGGCAGGGGCTTCCCCTACCTACGAGCAGTACTTC.

This clonotype was found many times. This chain uses TRBV28 with TRBJ2-7; D not certain. The germline V gene encodes CDR1 MDHEN and CDR2 SYDVKM. Deletions cut 5 bases from V and 4 bases from J, with 12 bases between. The CDR3 covers 13 residues. The CDR3 coding sequence is TGTGCCAGCAGTACCCTAGAAACGTACGAGCAGTACTTC. It translates to CASSTLETYEQYF.

The genes are TRBV5-4 and TRBJ1-5; D remains ambiguous. The germline V and J ends were trimmed by 4 bases and 7 bases, with 15 bases remaining between them. CDR1 is SGHNT and CDR2 is YYREEE in the germline V gene (reference sequence). The CDR3 is made up of 14 amino acids. CDR3 protein: CASSDSGAGQPQHF. The CDR3 DNA follows: TGTGCCAGCAGCGACTCAGGTGCTGGGCAGCCCCAGCATTTT. Full variable domain (missing parts from reference TRBV5-4 and TRBJ1-5): ETGVTQSPTHLIKTRGQQVTLRCSSQSGHNTVSWYQQALGQGPQFIFQYYREEENGRGNFPPRFSGLQFPNYSSELNVNALELDDSALYLCASSDSGAGQPQHFGDGTRLSIL.

With respect to this clonotype: A much larger clone is a single base away; this may be a read error. This sequence joins TRBV6-6 and TRBJ2-1; the D gene is possibly TRBD2 (6 bases). The germline gives CDR1 MNHNY, CDR2 SVGAGI (reference sequence). This CDR3 is built from 13 residues. The CDR3 loop reads CAGSNGGDNEQFF. In DNA, the CDR3 is TGTGCCGGCAGTAACGGCGGGGACAATGAGCAGTTCTTC.

This clonotype appeared many times. The chain uses TRBV7-9 and TRBJ2-2; TRBD2 agrees at 7 bases. V gave up 11 bases and J gave up 1 base; unmatched junction bases: 7. The CDR3 loop spans 14 amino acids. Germline V gene data show CDR1 as SEHNR and CDR2 as FQNEAQ (reference sequence). The DNA for the CDR3 is TGTGCCGGCCTGGGAGGGGTGAACACCGGGGAGCTGTTTTTT. It is translated as CAGLGGVNTGELFF.

This clonotype was recorded at least ten times. The rearrangement uses TRBV12-3 or TRBV12-4 and TRBJ2-7; a weak D match, TRBD2 (6 bases). With 5 bases removed from V and 0 bases from J, the gap between germline ends came to 11 bases. The CDR3 spans 14 residues. CDR3 loop: CASSRDSSSYEQYF. In DNA form, the CDR3 reads TGTGCCAGCAGTCGGGACTCTAGCTCCTACGAGCAGTACTTC.

This clonotype came up many times. The V call is TRBV6-2 or TRBV6-3, the J call TRBJ1-2; 12 bases fit TRBD1. In germline, CDR1 is MNHEY, CDR2 SVGEGT. The trim removed 2 bases at V and 4 bases at J, leaving 5 bases unmatched. The CDR3 spans 16 residues. The CDR3: CASSYPGQGASYGYTF. CDR3 nucleotides: TGTGCCAGCAGTTACCCGGGACAGGGGGCATCCTATGGCTACACCTTC.

This clonotype occurred many times. V and J are TRBV27 and TRBJ1-5, with D perhaps matching TRBD1 (5 bases). The CDR3 is made up of 17 amino acids. The germline V gene has CDR1 MNHEY and CDR2 SMNVEV (reference sequence). With 0 bases removed from V and 4 bases from J, the gap between germline ends came to 16 bases. The CDR3 coding sequence is TGTGCCAGCAGTTTATCGAATCGGCAGGGAGGGAATCAGCCCCAGCATTTT. Translated, it gives CASSLSNRQGGNQPQHF.

This clonotype has ten or more counts. The chain carries TRBV4-3 and TRBJ1-1; D is unresolved. Trimming cost V 0 bases and J 5 bases, with 19 bases left between them. The germline V gene has CDR1 LGHNA and CDR2 YSLEER. CDR3 length equals 17 residues. The CDR3 sequence: CASSQDYLDVSKTEAFF. In DNA form, the CDR3 reads TGCGCCAGCAGCCAAGATTATCTGGATGTATCCAAGACTGAAGCTTTCTTT.

This clonotype was found many times. V gene TRBV7-7 combines with J gene TRBJ2-1, with TRBD2 matching 13 bases. CDR3 length equals 15 residues. Germline V gene sequence: CDR1 SSHAT, CDR2 FNYEAQ (reference sequence). V trimming: 5 bases; J trimming: 7 bases; junction bases outside the gene matches: 5. For the CDR3, the DNA is TGTGCCAGCAGCCTACTAGCGGGAGGGCCGAATGAGCAGTTCTTC. The encoded protein is CASSLLAGGPNEQFF.

This chain links TRBV16 with TRBJ2-7; D is possibly TRBD1 (5 bases). The ends were cut back, 0 bases at V and 6 bases at J, with 12 bases in the middle. Germline assignment: CDR1 KGHSY and CDR2 FQNENV. CDR3 length: 14 amino acids. CDR3 protein: CASSQSGQGREQYF. The CDR3 region has the DNA TGTGCCAGCAGCCAATCGGGGCAGGGTCGCGAGCAGTACTTC.

The gene calls are TRBV5-6 and TRBJ2-1; possibly TRBD1 for D (6 bases). CDR3 length: 15 amino acids. Germline-derived CDR1 and CDR2 are SGHDT and YYEEEE. The V gene lost 2 bases and the J gene lost 7 bases, with 16 bases spanning the gap. The CDR3 region is CASSLGLGAENEQFF. As DNA, the CDR3 is TGTGCCAGCAGCTTAGGGCTGGGGGCGGAAAATGAGCAGTTCTTC.

Ten or more counts support this clonotype. The chain links TRBV6-2 or TRBV6-3 to TRBJ2-7; TRBD1 is a possible D gene (6 bases). With 5 bases removed from V and 0 bases from J, the gap between germline ends came to 11 bases. The CDR3 is 14 residues long. Germline CDR1 and CDR2: MNHEY and SVGEGT. CDR3 DNA sequence: TGTGCCAGCAGTATACAGGGTCACTCCTACGAGCAGTACTTC. Its protein is CASSIQGHSYEQYF.

This clonotype was counted ten times or more. V gene TRBV6-5 combines with J gene TRBJ2-3; D gene ambiguous. The CDR3 runs to 15 residues. V lost 2 bases and J 2 bases, leaving 11 bases between the germline ends. Per germline, CDR1 MNHEY and CDR2 SVGAGI. CDR3 residues: CASSYRRIPTDTQYF. Here the CDR3 DNA reads TGTGCCAGCAGTTACCGCCGGATACCCACAGATACGCAGTATTTT.

On this clonotype itself: This clone may be a read error of a much larger clone one base away. The gene calls are TRBV7-2 and TRBJ2-7; TRBD2 matches 11 bases. The CDR3 runs 17 residues. CDR1 and CDR2 from the germline V gene are SGHTA and FQGNSA. The CDR3, as DNA: TGTGCCAGCGGCTTAGCGGTACTAGCGGGAGAGTTCTACGAGCAGTACTTC. Its protein is CASGLAVLAGEFYEQYF.

Notes on this clonotype: A much larger clone differs from this one at a single base, so this may be a read error. The gene calls are TRBV7-9 and TRBJ2-7, with D unclear. The CDR3 contains 14 residues. V was clipped by 4 bases and J by 7 bases, with 17 bases between them. Germline lookup yields CDR1 SEHNR and CDR2 FQNEAQ (reference sequence). CDR3 nucleotide sequence: TGTGCCAGCAGCTCAGGTAGGCCCTGGGGTGAGCAGTACTTC. Translating it yields CASSSGRPWGEQYF.

This clonotype was seen repeatedly, ten times or more. The chain has TRBV6-5 and TRBJ2-3; D ambiguous. The CDR3 is 13 amino acids. The V and J ends lost 5 bases and 0 bases respectively, with 6 bases between them. Germline-derived CDR1 and CDR2 are MNHEY and SVGAGI. This CDR3 reads CASSMSSTDTQYF. The CDR3, as DNA: TGTGCCAGCAGTATGTCTAGCACAGATACGCAGTATTTT.

This clonotype was observed once. A read error is possible here, since a much larger clone lies one base away. The CDR3 sequence: CASSYVSDTEAFF. The CDR3 DNA follows: TGTGCCAGCAGTTACGTATCAGACACTGAAGCTTTCTTT. This sequence joins TRBV6-5 and TRBJ1-1; D remains ambiguous. Germline CDR1 MNHEY, CDR2 SVGAGI. CDR3 length equals 13 residues. The V end was cut by 2 bases, the J end by 3 bases, with 7 bases between.

The sample holds many counts of this clonotype. The chain combines TRBV7-6 with TRBJ2-7, with TRBD2 as a possible D gene (6 bases). Germline V gene lookup returns CDR1 SGHVS and CDR2 FNYEAQ. This CDR3 contains 12 residues. Between the trimmed V and J ends, which lost 7 bases and 3 bases, there was a span of 10 bases. Here the CDR3 reads CASTGLRYEQYF. The CDR3 bases are TGTGCCAGCACGGGACTTCGCTACGAGCAGTACTTC. Full variable domain (missing parts from reference TRBV7-6 and TRBJ2-7): GAGVSQSPRYKVTKRGQDVALRCDPISGHVSLYWYRQALGQGPEFLTYFNYEAQQDKSGLPNDRFSAERPEGSISTLTIQRTEQRDSAMYRCASTGLRYEQYFGPGTRLTVT.

The sample holds many counts of this clonotype. This chain joins TRBV7-8 and TRBJ2-5; 7 nucleotides line up with TRBD1. This CDR3 has 13 amino acids. CDR1 is SGHVS, CDR2 FQNEAQ, per germline. Unmatched junction bases numbered 4, after V lost 5 bases and J lost 4 bases. The CDR3 region has the DNA TGTGCCAGCAGCCGACAGGGTGCAGAGACCCAGTACTTC. Its translation: CASSRQGAETQYF.

As for this clonotype: One junction end disagrees with the germline gene, perhaps due to a read error. The rearrangement links TRBV20-1 to TRBJ2-7; D is ambiguous. Germline-derived CDR1 and CDR2 are DFQATT and SNEGSKA (reference sequence). The CDR3 contains 14 residues. The CDR3 nucleotides are TGCAGTGCTAGAGATGCGACGGACGGATACGAGCAGTGCTTC. Protein product: CSARDATDGYEQCF.

The V call is TRBV10-3, the J call TRBJ2-7; D perhaps matches TRBD2 (6 bases). Germline-derived CDR1 and CDR2 are ENHRY and SYGVKD. Trimming pared 3 bases from V and 6 bases from J, leaving 12 bases between. This CDR3 is 13 amino acids long. The CDR3 DNA sequence: TGTGCCATCAGTGACGGGACTCCGATCGAGCAGTACTTC. Amino acid sequence: CAISDGTPIEQYF.